Listed here are 12 T cell receptor beta chains from one sample, sequenced in a study of blood T cell repertoires in COVID-19. Only in-frame clones appear in the TCRdb table, and some are missing; sequencing was by immunoSEQ multiplex PCR. The sample carries just over 250,000 clones, 80% to 95% recorded once. The material sequenced was peripheral blood. The receptors shown here come from a young adult with COVID-19, enrolled during active disease.

The rearrangement joins TRBV5-6 to TRBJ1-4; TRBD1 matches at 8 bases. This CDR3 spans 14 amino acids. V lost 0 bases and J lost 7; bases outside the gene matches: 2. Germline V gene lookup returns CDR1 SGHDT and CDR2 YYEEEE. CDR3 DNA: TGTGCCAGCAGCTTGGGGACAGGGAGTGAAAAACTGTTTTTT. Amino acid sequence: CASSLGTGSEKLFF.

The chain carries TRBV6-5 and TRBJ2-7; TRBD2 matches 8 bases. The CDR3 spans 15 residues. The ends lost 6 bases at V and 3 bases at J; junction bases unmatched: 10. The germline CDR1 and CDR2 sequences are MNHEY and SVGAGI. CDR3 nucleotides: TGTGCCAGCAGCACCATCCGCCGGGGGGGCTACGAGCAGTACTTC. It translates to CASSTIRRGGYEQYF.

This clone was detected only once. The chain employs TRBV5-1 and TRBJ1-1; a weak D match, TRBD1 (5 bases). Germline CDR1 is SGHRS and CDR2 is YFSETQ. V was cut by 3 bases and J by 4 bases, with 13 bases left in between. The CDR3 consists of 14 residues. Written as DNA, the CDR3 is TGCGCCAGCAGCTGGGGGATGGGAGGCACTGAAGCTTTCTTT. Protein: CASSWGMGGTEAFF.

The CDR3 region has the DNA TGTGCCAGCAGCCACCGGGACAGGGAAGAGACCCAGTACTTC. It encodes CASSHRDREETQYF. The gene calls are TRBV7-9 and TRBJ2-5, with TRBD1 identical over 9 bases. J was trimmed by 3 bases and V by 5 bases; bases with no gene match: 4. The CDR3 extends over 14 amino acids. Germline V CDR1 and CDR2: SEHNR, FQNEAQ (reference sequence). The full variable domain, in which reference TRBV7-9 and TRBJ2-5 provide the parts outside the CDR3, is DTGVSQNPRHKITKRGQNVTFRCDPISEHNRLYWYRQTLGQGPEFLTYFQNEAQLEKSRLLSDRFSAERPKGSFSTLEIQRTEQGDSAMYLCASSHRDREETQYFGPGTRLLVL.

The genes are TRBV29-1 and TRBJ2-1, with a possible D match to TRBD2 (5 bases). Germline-derived CDR1 and CDR2 are SQVTM and ANQGSEA. V dropped 7 bases and J dropped 8 bases, with 18 bases sitting between them. The CDR3 length is 13 residues. In nucleotides, the CDR3 is TGCAGCGCCGCGGGCCTAGCTAGCCATGAGCAGTTCTTC. Amino acid sequence: CSAAGLASHEQFF.

V gene TRBV7-2 combines with J gene TRBJ2-1; weak D call: TRBD1 (5 bases). The V gene lost 8 bases and the J gene lost 0 bases, with 14 bases spanning the gap. This CDR3 has 15 residues. CDR1 and CDR2 from the germline V gene are SGHTA and FQGNSA. For the CDR3, the DNA is TGTGCCAGCTCCCGACAGACAGTCTCCTACAATGAGCAGTTCTTC. Translating gives CASSRQTVSYNEQFF. Drawing the rest from reference TRBV7-2 and TRBJ2-1, the complete variable domain is GAGVSQSPSNKVTEKGKDVELRCDPISGHTALYWYRQSLGQGLEFLIYFQGNSAPDKSGLPSDRFSAERTGGSVSTLTIQRTQQEDSAVYLCASSRQTVSYNEQFFGPGTRLTVL.

The J gene is TRBJ2-3, the V gene TRBV5-8; no reliable D call. Trimming stripped 4 bases from V and 1 base from J, with 13 bases between. The CDR3 contains 15 residues. CDR1 is SGHTS and CDR2 is YDEGEE in the germline V gene. CDR3: CASSSRQSRTDTQYF. CDR3 in DNA: TGTGCCAGCAGCAGTCGACAATCGCGCACAGATACGCAGTATTTT.

The chain combines TRBV27 with TRBJ2-3; D unresolved. V was trimmed by 5 bases and J by 4 bases, leaving 19 bases between them. Looked up from germline, CDR1 is MNHEY and CDR2 is SMNVEV (reference sequence). The CDR3 sequence is 16 residues long. CDR3 DNA sequence: TGTGCCAGCAGTCCGCGTCGCCCCCACGCCCCAGATACGCAGTATTTT. It is translated as CASSPRRPHAPDTQYF.

The genes are TRBV21-1 and TRBJ1-6; the listed D gene, TRBD1, was not tested against the DNA. TRBV21-1 is listed as a pseudogene. There are 14 residues in the CDR3. In DNA form, the CDR3 reads TGTGCCAGCAAGGCAGGGGGATATAATTCACCCCTCCACTTT. It is translated as CASKAGGYNSPLHF.

This sequence joins TRBV29-1 and TRBJ1-4; D unclear. The germline CDR1 and CDR2 sequences are SQVTM and ANQGSEA. The CDR3 length is 13 residues. V was trimmed by 4 bases and J by 3 bases, leaving 9 bases between them. CDR3: CSVGGLANEKLFF. CDR3 nucleotides: TGCAGCGTTGGCGGGTTAGCTAATGAAAAACTGTTTTTT. Filled out from reference TRBV29-1 and TRBJ1-4, the complete variable domain reads SAVISQKPSRDICQRGTSLTIQCQVDSQVTMMFWYRQQPGQSLTLIATANQGSEATYESGFVIDKFPISRPNLTFSTLTVSNMSPEDSSIYLCSVGGLANEKLFFGSGTQLSVL.

The chain employs TRBV6-7 and TRBJ2-1, with 9 nucleotides matching TRBD1. TRBV6-7 is reported as an ORF; its role is uncertain. This CDR3 spans 16 amino acids. V trimming: 6 bases; J trimming: 7 bases; junction bases outside the gene matches: 13. The CDR3 nucleotides are TGTGCCAGCAGCCTCTCGTCCGGGACAGGGAGTAATGAGCAGTTCTTC. Translated, it gives CASSLSSGTGSNEQFF.

V gene TRBV7-8 combines with J gene TRBJ2-5; 10 nucleotides line up with TRBD2. The V gene's germline CDR1 is SGHVS and CDR2 FQNEAQ. CDR3 length: 17 residues. Losses at the gene ends were 0 bases for V and 2 bases for J; bases not matched to a gene: 6. The CDR3 DNA follows: TGTGCCAGCAGCTTAGCGGGGGGACTAGCGCAGCAAGAGACCCAGTACTTC. This codes for CASSLAGGLAQQETQYF.